These T cell receptor beta chains were read from a single sample in a study of monozygotic twins with inflammatory bowel disease. Following a re-call of the 5' RACE reads, TCRdb has one entry per CDR3 protein and lacks DNA. This table lists approximately 200,000 distinct CDR3 sequences. The sequencing input was blood. These receptors came from a human donor with ulcerative colitis or Crohn's disease, or a healthy co-twin of an affected twin (not recorded which). CDR3s include the opening cysteine and the closing phenylalanine or tryptophan.

CDR3aa: CASRPTGGGETQYF
len: 14
v_gene: TRBV5-6
j_gene: TRBJ2-5

CDR3aa: CASSFSRGVTEAFF
len: 14
v_gene: TRBV5-1
j_gene: TRBJ1-1

CDR3aa: CASSHPNGGDAKNIQYF
len: 17
v_gene: TRBV5-1
j_gene: TRBJ2-4

CDR3aa: CASRSTENYGYTF
len: 13
v_gene: TRBV5-6
j_gene: TRBJ1-2

CDR3aa: CASSMGVSGVTSYEQYF
len: 17
v_gene: TRBV19
j_gene: TRBJ2-7

CDR3aa: CASSPGGGRAGDTQYF
len: 16
v_gene: TRBV7-2
j_gene: TRBJ2-3

CDR3aa: CATSDGGTETQYF
len: 13
v_gene: TRBV24-1
j_gene: TRBJ2-5

CDR3aa: CASSPGLRGTDTQYF
len: 15
v_gene: TRBV14
j_gene: TRBJ2-3

CDR3aa: CASSLGATEETQYF
len: 14
v_gene: TRBV7-2
j_gene: TRBJ2-5

CDR3aa: CASSLQGARTGELFF
len: 15
v_gene: TRBV28
j_gene: TRBJ2-2

CDR3aa: CAWRQGDSPLHF
len: 12
v_gene: TRBV30
j_gene: TRBJ1-6

CDR3aa: CSARGIAGAEYEQYF
len: 15
v_gene: TRBV20-1
j_gene: TRBJ2-7

CDR3aa: CASSPSLIAGGSDTQYF
len: 17
v_gene: TRBV12-3/TRBV12-4
j_gene: TRBJ2-3

CDR3aa: CASSLASGATEAFF
len: 14
v_gene: TRBV5-1
j_gene: TRBJ1-1

CDR3aa: CASSLATASNSPLHF
len: 15
v_gene: TRBV11-2
j_gene: TRBJ1-6

CDR3aa: CASSRTSGAYNEQFF
len: 15
v_gene: TRBV5-8
j_gene: TRBJ2-1

CDR3aa: CASSPYTDSYEQYF
len: 14
v_gene: TRBV5-1
j_gene: TRBJ2-7

CDR3aa: CASSQTGTGGNQPQHF
len: 16
v_gene: TRBV25-1
j_gene: TRBJ1-5

CDR3aa: CASSPTGGVNIQYF
len: 14
v_gene: TRBV6-1
j_gene: TRBJ2-4

CDR3aa: CASSLAWSPDTQYF
len: 14
v_gene: TRBV5-1
j_gene: TRBJ2-3

CDR3aa: CASSLVAGGLANTGELFF
len: 18
v_gene: TRBV7-8
j_gene: TRBJ2-2

CDR3aa: CASHANTEAFF
len: 11
v_gene: TRBV18
j_gene: TRBJ1-1

CDR3aa: CASSLVSRYQTDNEQFF
len: 17
v_gene: TRBV7-9
j_gene: TRBJ2-1

CDR3aa: CATSRSTDTQYF
len: 12
v_gene: TRBV15
j_gene: TRBJ2-3

CDR3aa: CSGRTSGSSDTQYF
len: 14
v_gene: TRBV20-1
j_gene: TRBJ2-3

CDR3aa: CASSSYIADGYTF
len: 13
v_gene: TRBV5-1
j_gene: TRBJ1-2

CDR3aa: CASSLRKDTGELFF
len: 14
v_gene: TRBV5-6
j_gene: TRBJ2-2

CDR3aa: CASQLAGATGELFF
len: 14
v_gene: TRBV6-1
j_gene: TRBJ2-2

CDR3aa: CASSWSLNTEAFF
len: 13
v_gene: TRBV27
j_gene: TRBJ1-1